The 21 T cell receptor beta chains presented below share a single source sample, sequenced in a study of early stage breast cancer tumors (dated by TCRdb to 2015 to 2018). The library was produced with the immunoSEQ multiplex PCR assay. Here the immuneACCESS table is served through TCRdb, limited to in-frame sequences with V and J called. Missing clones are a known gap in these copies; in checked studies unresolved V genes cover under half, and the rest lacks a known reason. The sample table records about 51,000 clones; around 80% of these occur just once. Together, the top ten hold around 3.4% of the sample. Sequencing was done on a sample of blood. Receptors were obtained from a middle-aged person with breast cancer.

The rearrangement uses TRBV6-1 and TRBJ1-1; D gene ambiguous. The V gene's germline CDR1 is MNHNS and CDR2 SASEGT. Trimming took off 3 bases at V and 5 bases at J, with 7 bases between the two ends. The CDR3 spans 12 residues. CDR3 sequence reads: CASSDWGTEAFF. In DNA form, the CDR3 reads TGTGCCAGCAGTGACTGGGGTACTGAAGCTTTCTTT.

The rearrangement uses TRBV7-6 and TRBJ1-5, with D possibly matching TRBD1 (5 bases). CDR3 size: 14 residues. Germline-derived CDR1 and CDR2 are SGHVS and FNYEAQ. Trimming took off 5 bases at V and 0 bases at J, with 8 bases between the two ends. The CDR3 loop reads CASSMTASNQPQHF. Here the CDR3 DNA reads TGTGCCAGCAGCATGACAGCTAGCAATCAGCCCCAGCATTTT.

The CDR3 protein is CASSTGDLWDYEQYF. CDR3 sequence (DNA): TGTGCCAGCTCAACGGGGGACCTCTGGGACTACGAGCAGTACTTC. V and J are TRBV18 and TRBJ2-7; TRBD2 might be the D (6 bases). The germline CDR1 and CDR2 sequences are KGHSH and LQKENI. Trimming pared 5 bases from V and 3 bases from J, leaving 17 bases between. The CDR3 extends over 15 amino acids.

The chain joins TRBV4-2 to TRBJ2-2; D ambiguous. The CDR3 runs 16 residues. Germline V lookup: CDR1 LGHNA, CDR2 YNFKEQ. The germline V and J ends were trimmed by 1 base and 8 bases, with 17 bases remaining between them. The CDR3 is CASSQVFRRAFGELFF. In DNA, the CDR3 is TGTGCCAGCAGCCAAGTTTTCCGACGGGCTTTTGGGGAGCTGTTTTTT.

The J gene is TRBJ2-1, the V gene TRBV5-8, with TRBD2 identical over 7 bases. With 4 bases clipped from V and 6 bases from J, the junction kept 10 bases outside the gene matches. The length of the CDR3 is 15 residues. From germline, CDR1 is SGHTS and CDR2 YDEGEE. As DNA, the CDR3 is TGTGCCAGCAGCCGCGGACTAGTATCGAGCAATGAGCAGTTCTTC. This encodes CASSRGLVSSNEQFF.

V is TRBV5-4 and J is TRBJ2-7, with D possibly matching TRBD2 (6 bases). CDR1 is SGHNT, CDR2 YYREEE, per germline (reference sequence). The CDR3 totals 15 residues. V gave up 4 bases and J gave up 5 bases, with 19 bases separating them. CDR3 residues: CASSPVAGRAHEQYF. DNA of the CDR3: TGTGCCAGCAGCCCCGTTGCGGGGCGTGCCCACGAGCAGTACTTC.

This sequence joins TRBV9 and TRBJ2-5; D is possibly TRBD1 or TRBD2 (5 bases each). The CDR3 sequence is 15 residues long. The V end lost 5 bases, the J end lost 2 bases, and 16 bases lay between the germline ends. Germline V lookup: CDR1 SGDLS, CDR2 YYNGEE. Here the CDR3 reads CASSKGLAGQETQYF. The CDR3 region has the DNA TGTGCCAGCAGTAAGGGGCTAGCAGGTCAAGAGACCCAGTACTTC.

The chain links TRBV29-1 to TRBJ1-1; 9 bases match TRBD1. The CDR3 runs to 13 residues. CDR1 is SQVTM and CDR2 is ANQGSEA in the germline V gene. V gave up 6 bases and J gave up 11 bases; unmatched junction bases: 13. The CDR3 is CSVGLQGARVAFF. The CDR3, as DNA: TGCAGCGTGGGCCTACAGGGGGCGAGAGTGGCTTTCTTT.

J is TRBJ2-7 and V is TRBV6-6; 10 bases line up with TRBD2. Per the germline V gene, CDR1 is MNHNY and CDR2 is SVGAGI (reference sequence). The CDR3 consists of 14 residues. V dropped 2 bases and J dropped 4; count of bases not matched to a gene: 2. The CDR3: CASSYEREGYEQYF. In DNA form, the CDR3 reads TGTGCCAGCAGTTACGAGCGGGAGGGGTACGAGCAGTACTTC.

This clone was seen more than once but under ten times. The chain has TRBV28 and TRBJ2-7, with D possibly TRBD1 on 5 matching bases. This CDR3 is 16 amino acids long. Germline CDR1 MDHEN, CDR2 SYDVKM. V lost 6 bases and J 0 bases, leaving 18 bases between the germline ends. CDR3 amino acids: CASRGLQGSGSYEQYF. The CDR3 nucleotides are TGTGCCAGCAGAGGTCTTCAGGGTTCCGGCTCCTACGAGCAGTACTTC.

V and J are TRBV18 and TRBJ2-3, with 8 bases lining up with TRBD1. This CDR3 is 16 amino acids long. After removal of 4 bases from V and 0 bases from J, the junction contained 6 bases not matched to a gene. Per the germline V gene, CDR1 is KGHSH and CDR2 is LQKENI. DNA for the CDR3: TGTGCCAGCTCACTTCAGGGGGCCACTAGCACAGATACGCAGTATTTT. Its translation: CASSLQGATSTDTQYF.

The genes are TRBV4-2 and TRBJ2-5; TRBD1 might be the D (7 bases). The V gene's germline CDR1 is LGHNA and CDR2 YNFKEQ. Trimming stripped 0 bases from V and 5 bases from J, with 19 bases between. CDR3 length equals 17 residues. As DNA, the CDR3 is TGTGCCAGCAGCCAAGAGCCCCAGGGGGGAGGTTCCGAGACCCAGTACTTC. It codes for CASSQEPQGGGSETQYF.

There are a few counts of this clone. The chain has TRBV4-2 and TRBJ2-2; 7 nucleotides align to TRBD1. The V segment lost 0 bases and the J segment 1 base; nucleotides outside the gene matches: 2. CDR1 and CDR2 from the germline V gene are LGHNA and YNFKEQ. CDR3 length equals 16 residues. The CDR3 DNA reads TGTGCCAGCAGCCAAGAACCAGGGGGGAACACCGGGGAGCTGTTTTTT. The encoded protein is CASSQEPGGNTGELFF.

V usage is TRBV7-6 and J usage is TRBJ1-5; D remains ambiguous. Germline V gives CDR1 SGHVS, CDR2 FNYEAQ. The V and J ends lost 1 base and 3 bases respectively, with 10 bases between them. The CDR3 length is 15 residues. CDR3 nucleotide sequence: TGTGCCAGCAGCTTAGGGAGAGGAAACAATCAGCCCCAGCATTTT. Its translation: CASSLGRGNNQPQHF.

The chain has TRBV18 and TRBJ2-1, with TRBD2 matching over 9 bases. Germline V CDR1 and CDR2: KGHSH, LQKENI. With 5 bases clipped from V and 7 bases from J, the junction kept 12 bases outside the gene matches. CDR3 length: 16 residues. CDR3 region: CASSSAALSGRNEQFF. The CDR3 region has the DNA TGTGCCAGCTCATCGGCGGCCCTTAGCGGGAGAAATGAGCAGTTCTTC.

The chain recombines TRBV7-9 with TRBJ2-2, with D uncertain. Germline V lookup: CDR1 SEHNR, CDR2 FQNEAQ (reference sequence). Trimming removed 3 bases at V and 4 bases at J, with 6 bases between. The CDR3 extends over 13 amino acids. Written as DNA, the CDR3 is TGTGCCAGCAGCTTGTTCAGCACCGGGGAGCTGTTTTTT. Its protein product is CASSLFSTGELFF. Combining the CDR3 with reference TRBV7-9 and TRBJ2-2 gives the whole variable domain DTGVSQNPRHKITKRGQNVTFRCDPISEHNRLYWYRQTLGQGPEFLTYFQNEAQLEKSRLLSDRFSAERPKGSFSTLEIQRTEQGDSAMYLCASSLFSTGELFFGEGSRLTVL.

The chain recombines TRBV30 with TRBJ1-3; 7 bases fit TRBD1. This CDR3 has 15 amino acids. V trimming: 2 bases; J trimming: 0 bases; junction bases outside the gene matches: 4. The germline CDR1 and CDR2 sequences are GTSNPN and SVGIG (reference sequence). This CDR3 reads CAWSRTGTSGNTIYF. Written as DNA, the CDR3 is TGTGCCTGGAGTCGGACAGGAACCTCTGGAAACACCATATATTTT.

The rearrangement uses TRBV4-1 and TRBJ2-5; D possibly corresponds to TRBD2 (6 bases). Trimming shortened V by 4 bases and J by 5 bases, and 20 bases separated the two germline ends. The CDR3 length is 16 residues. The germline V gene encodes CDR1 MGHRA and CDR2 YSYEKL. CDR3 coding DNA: TGCGCCAGCAGCCTTTCCCTCGGGGGTCCAGGGGAGACCCAGTACTTC. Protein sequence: CASSLSLGGPGETQYF.

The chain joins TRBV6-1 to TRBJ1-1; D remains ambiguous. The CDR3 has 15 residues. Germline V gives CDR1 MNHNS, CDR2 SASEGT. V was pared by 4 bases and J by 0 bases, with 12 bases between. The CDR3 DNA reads TGTGCCAGCAGTGTCTTTGGTATCATGAACACTGAAGCTTTCTTT. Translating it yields CASSVFGIMNTEAFF.

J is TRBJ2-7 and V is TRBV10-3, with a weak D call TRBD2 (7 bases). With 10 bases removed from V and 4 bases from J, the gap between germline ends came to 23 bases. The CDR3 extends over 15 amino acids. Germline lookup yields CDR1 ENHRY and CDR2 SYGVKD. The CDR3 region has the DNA TGTGCCACTACCCCACCCGGGGGGCGAAGATACGAGCAGTACTTC. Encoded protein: CATTPPGGRRYEQYF.

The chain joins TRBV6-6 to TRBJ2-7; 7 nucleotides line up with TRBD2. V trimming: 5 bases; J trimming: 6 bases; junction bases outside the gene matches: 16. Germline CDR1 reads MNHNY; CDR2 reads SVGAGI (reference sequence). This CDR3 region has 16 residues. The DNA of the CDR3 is TGTGCCAGCAGTCCCCGGGGCGGGAGCTTGTCTGGCGAGCAGTACTTC. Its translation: CASSPRGGSLSGEQYF.